The entry below gives a single TCR beta chain sequence along with its context. Antigen specificity is unknown. TCRdb redid the calling of the reads with MiXCR, one entry per CDR3 protein. This table has hundreds of thousands of distinct CDR3 sequences, roughly 30% appearing once. This sample stems from a study of T cell repertoires in cytomegalovirus infection. Notes on the study in general: Individuals carrying CMV plus the relevant HLA were identified by cumulative frequency of public TCR beta families.

This CDR3 contains 15 residues. Trimming removed 1 base from V and 6 bases from J; junction bases left unmatched: 8. Germline CDR1 is SGHVS and CDR2 is FQNEAQ. The chain has TRBV7-8 and TRBJ2-7; 8 bases match TRBD2. The sequencing here drew on cultured PBMCs, taken from culture after CMV antigen stimulation. This TCR was sampled from a human donor in good health (CMV status not recorded). Some clones in this sample may be carry-over from other donors' samples. The CDR3 nucleotides are TGTGCCAGCAGCTTAGTCGGGAGGGAAGGCGGCGAGCAGTACTTC. Residues: CASSLVGREGGEQYF.